This TCR beta chain was retrieved from a study of blood T cell repertoires in COVID-19. About the study: Acute and convalescent COVID-19 samples came from the United States, Italy and Spain.

The authors' processing: Estimated nucleated cell counts came from reference gene primer amplification. Profiled with immunoSEQ multiplex PCR; TCRdb holds only in-frame clones, not every one. The V and J calls and clone size come from that table; D and trimming were worked out from the DNA. The sample has around 68,000 clones, roughly nine tenths seen once; the top ten hold 2.5% to 3%. The CDR3 sequence is 19 residues long. Trimming took 5 bases from V and 4 from J; bases not matched to a gene: 17. Germline loops: CDR1 MNHEY, CDR2 SMNVEV (reference sequence). This sequence was found in a man aged 50-60 years with acute or convalescent COVID-19. The chain is built from TRBV27 and TRBJ2-3, with 11 bases lining up with TRBD2. Sequenced input: peripheral blood. The CDR3 bases are TGTGCCAGCAGTCCAGATCCCCAACTAGCGGGAGACCGGTCAGATACGCAGTATTTT. Translation: CASSPDPQLAGDRSDTQYF.